This T cell receptor (beta chain) emerged from a study of early T cells in non-severe SARS-CoV-2 infection (dated by TCRdb to about 2021). Some background on the complete study: Because TCR sequencing was done on bulk RNA from unsorted whole blood, the alpha and beta chains could not be paired. Broader findings and caveats from the paper: VDJdb matching was skewed toward anti-spike CD8 responses, so virus-specific expansions were likely underestimated and private and CD4 specificities were missed.

The library came from 5' RACE. Data came from a NextSeq 500. To correct for sequencing error and PCR bias, the TCR library protocol tagged individual cDNA molecules with unique molecular identifiers. Both TCR alpha and beta chains were sequenced, and tight co-correlation was observed between alpha and beta sequence abundances in each sample. The authors' analysis ran thus. Decombinator V4 was used to annotate TCR sequences for V gene, J gene and CDR3. TCRs were defined as expanded if a significant change between any two time points was detected under a Poisson model with p below 0.0001. Abundances of TCRs were expressed as counts per million after normalisation to the total number of TCRs sequenced in each sample. TRAV1-2 paired with TRAJ12, TRAJ20 or TRAJ33 defined MAIT TCRs, while TRAV10 paired with TRAJ18 defined iNKT TCRs. VDJdb, accessed 1 November 2021, was searched for CMV, EBV and SARS-CoV-2 annotated TCRs, excluding TCRs annotated for multiple antigens. TCRdb trimmed public reads at Q25 via fastp, called clones via MiXCR and kept in-frame beta chains. Every distinct CDR3 protein forms one entry, paired with its most common genes and DNA. TCRdb, rather than the study authors, made the V and J calls. Present in this sample are 80,000 to 95,000 distinct CDR3 sequences, 9% to 15% of which were seen just once. In total, the top ten clones hold approximately 7% of the sample.

The study was a case-control design nested within a healthcare worker cohort in London, UK, with weekly nasopharyngeal swab PCR tests and blood sampling. Healthcare workers were enrolled in the week of the UK lockdown, from 23 to 31 March 2020, and were followed every week for up to about 15 weeks. The sample holds a few counts of this clonotype. No antigen is known for it. Base qualities are missing; no much larger clone stands one base away. Here V drops 5 bases and J drops 3 bases, and the junction holds 3 bases not matched to any gene. CDR1 SGHNT and CDR2 YYREEE are derived from the germline V gene (reference sequence). The CDR3 measures 13 amino acids from cysteine to phenylalanine. The only DNA kept is the CDR3, 39 bases in frame from the first base.

The chain is assembled from TRBV5-4 and TRBJ1-1; 8 bases in the junction line up with TRBD1. This receptor was identified in an adult who was a healthcare worker with PCR-confirmed SARS-CoV-2 infection or an uninfected control (not recorded which). Sequencing was carried out using whole blood. The CDR3 reads CASRTQGDTEAFF. The DNA sequence is TGTGCCAGCAGAACACAGGGGGACACTGAAGCTTTCTTT. With all but the CDR3 taken from the reference TRBV5-4 and TRBJ1-1 genes, the full variable domain is: ETGVTQSPTHLIKTRGQQVTLRCSSQSGHNTVSWYQQALGQGPQFIFQYYREEENGRGNFPPRFSGLQFPNYSSELNVNALELDDSALYLCASRTQGDTEAFFGQGTRLTVV.